Given below is one T cell receptor beta chain in context. The CDR3 is 13 residues long. Germline V gene sequence: CDR1 KGHSH, CDR2 LQKENI. V gave up 3 bases and J gave up 5 bases, with 11 bases separating them. Measured with immunoSEQ multiplex PCR; TCRdb has only the in-frame clones, and not every one. The data show roughly 48,000 clones, with over 85% seen just once and approximately 0.49% held by the top ten. This sample was included in a study of T cell changes during pregnancy in multiple sclerosis. This chain joins TRBV18 and TRBJ2-7; D may be TRBD1 (5 bases). The sequencing here drew on CD4+ T cells from peripheral blood mononuclear cells, taken in the first trimester of pregnancy. The TCR was taken from a female donor with multiple sclerosis, enrolled in a pregnancy study. The CDR3: CASSPIRVDEQYF. For the CDR3, the DNA is TGTGCCAGCTCACCGATCAGGGTAGACGAGCAGTACTTC. Full variable domain (outside the CDR3, taken from reference TRBV18 and TRBJ2-7): NAGVMQNPRHLVRRRGQEARLRCSPMKGHSHVYWYRQLPEEGLKFMVYLQKENIIDESGMPKERFSAEFPKEGPSILRIQQVVRGDSAAYFCASSPIRVDEQYFGPGTRLTVT.